A selection of T cell receptor beta chains follows, all from one sample in a study of T cell repertoires in cytomegalovirus infection. Via MiXCR, TCRdb re-called the reads, giving one row per CDR3 protein. The sample lists about 76,000 distinct CDR3 sequences, about 3.8% seen once, with 3.5% to 5% in the top ten. Sequencing input: PBMCs. All receptors come from a human donor in good health (CMV status not recorded). Some clones in this sample may be carry-over from other donors' samples. Each CDR3 is given with its conserved first and last residue. The order of the fields is clone size, J gene, V gene, CDR3 length, D gene, CDR3 DNA, CDR3 protein. A D gene is named only where the DNA matches it firmly. Sizes are listed as how often the clone was seen (once, few, many) or a class if it is expanded.

clone size: many; J gene: TRBJ2-6; V gene: TRBV29-1; CDR3 length: 16; D gene: -; CDR3 DNA: TGCAGCGTTGGCCGAGACCGTAGCTCTGGGGCCAACGTCCTGACTTTC; CDR3 protein: CSVGRDRSSGANVLTF
clone size: many; J gene: TRBJ1-1; V gene: TRBV6-2/TRBV6-3; CDR3 length: 17; D gene: -; CDR3 DNA: TGTGCCAGCAGTTACTTCCCCCCCGGGAATTGGAACACTGAAGCTTTCTTT; CDR3 protein: CASSYFPPGNWNTEAFF
clone size: many; J gene: TRBJ2-1; V gene: TRBV10-3; CDR3 length: 12; D gene: TRBD2; CDR3 DNA: TGTGCCATCAGTGGGGGGGGGGGTGAGCAGTTCTTC; CDR3 protein: CAISGGGGEQFF
clone size: many; J gene: TRBJ1-1; V gene: TRBV7-2; CDR3 length: 21; D gene: -; CDR3 DNA: TGTGCCAGCAGCTTAGGATTCGGTCCCCGCGTGGCGGGGATGGAGAACACTGAAGCTTTCTTT; CDR3 protein: CASSLGFGPRVAGMENTEAFF
clone size: many; J gene: TRBJ1-5; V gene: TRBV2; CDR3 length: 14; D gene: -; CDR3 DNA: TGTGCCAGCAGTGAAGGACAGGCCGGGCAGCCCCAGCATTTT; CDR3 protein: CASSEGQAGQPQHF
clone size: many; J gene: TRBJ1-6; V gene: TRBV7-9; CDR3 length: 13; D gene: TRBD1; CDR3 DNA: TGTGCCAGCGGGGACAGCGCAAATTCACCCCTCCACTTT; CDR3 protein: CASGDSANSPLHF
clone size: many; J gene: TRBJ2-1; V gene: TRBV7-9; CDR3 length: 14; D gene: TRBD1; CDR3 DNA: TGTGCCAGCAGCTTAGGACAGGGAGCCCATGAGCAGTTCTTC; CDR3 protein: CASSLGQGAHEQFF
clone size: many; J gene: TRBJ2-5; V gene: TRBV18; CDR3 length: 15; D gene: -; CDR3 DNA: TGTGCCAGCTCACCACTCCCCCCTCCAGTAGAGACCCAGTACTTC; CDR3 protein: CASSPLPPPVETQYF
clone size: many; J gene: TRBJ2-7; V gene: TRBV11-2; CDR3 length: 15; D gene: -; CDR3 DNA: TGTGCCAGCAGCTTAGGGGGCCGTACGGACAGCGAGCAGTACTTC; CDR3 protein: CASSLGGRTDSEQYF
clone size: many; J gene: TRBJ2-5; V gene: TRBV24-1; CDR3 length: 15; D gene: TRBD2; CDR3 DNA: TGTGCCACCAGTGAACTAGCGGGGGCTATAGAGACCCAGTACTTC; CDR3 protein: CATSELAGAIETQYF
clone size: few; J gene: TRBJ1-2; V gene: TRBV7-2; CDR3 length: 13; D gene: -; CDR3 DNA: TGTGCCAGCAGCTTCCCAGGGCCGTATGGCTACACCTTC; CDR3 protein: CASSFPGPYGYTF
clone size: many; J gene: TRBJ2-3; V gene: TRBV7-2; CDR3 length: 15; D gene: TRBD1; CDR3 DNA: TGTGCCAGCAGCACGACACAGGGGGGAGGAGATACGCAGTATTTT; CDR3 protein: CASSTTQGGGDTQYF
clone size: many; J gene: TRBJ1-6; V gene: TRBV18; CDR3 length: 15; D gene: -; CDR3 DNA: TGTGCCAGCTCACCAGGCATATTAGAGGATTCACCCCTCCACTTT; CDR3 protein: CASSPGILEDSPLHF
clone size: many; J gene: TRBJ1-1; V gene: TRBV6-6; CDR3 length: 14; D gene: -; CDR3 DNA: TGTGCCAGCAGTTATACGGGTTGGAGCACTGAAGCTTTCTTT; CDR3 protein: CASSYTGWSTEAFF
clone size: many; J gene: TRBJ2-2; V gene: TRBV12-3/TRBV12-4; CDR3 length: 14; D gene: -; CDR3 DNA: TGTGCCAGCAGTCTTACTGGGAACACCGGGGAGCTGTTTTTT; CDR3 protein: CASSLTGNTGELFF
clone size: many; J gene: TRBJ2-3; V gene: TRBV7-2; CDR3 length: 15; D gene: TRBD2; CDR3 DNA: TGTGCCAGCAGCTTTAGCGGGGGGGGGCGAGATACGCAGTATTTT; CDR3 protein: CASSFSGGGRDTQYF
clone size: many; J gene: TRBJ1-1; V gene: TRBV27; CDR3 length: 15; D gene: -; CDR3 DNA: TGTGCCAGCAGTATTTACAGGGCGATGAACACTGAAGCTTTCTTT; CDR3 protein: CASSIYRAMNTEAFF
clone size: many; J gene: TRBJ2-1; V gene: TRBV11-1; CDR3 length: 16; D gene: -; CDR3 DNA: TGTGCCAGCAGCCCACCCCGACAGAGCTCCTACAATGAGCAGTTCTTC; CDR3 protein: CASSPPRQSSYNEQFF
clone size: many; J gene: TRBJ2-3; V gene: TRBV5-5; CDR3 length: 15; D gene: -; CDR3 DNA: TGTGCCAGCAGCTTGGGACGCTTCTCCACAGATACGCAGTATTTT; CDR3 protein: CASSLGRFSTDTQYF
clone size: many; J gene: TRBJ2-5; V gene: TRBV12-3/TRBV12-4; CDR3 length: 14; D gene: -; CDR3 DNA: TGTGCCAGCAGTTTATCAGGGATTCAAGAGACCCAGTACTTC; CDR3 protein: CASSLSGIQETQYF
clone size: many; J gene: TRBJ2-1; V gene: TRBV5-6; CDR3 length: 15; D gene: -; CDR3 DNA: TGTGCCAGCAGCCTCGACGGGACCGCGTGGGATGAGCAGTTCTTC; CDR3 protein: CASSLDGTAWDEQFF
clone size: many; J gene: TRBJ1-5; V gene: TRBV19; CDR3 length: 13; D gene: TRBD1; CDR3 DNA: TGTGCCATTGGAGACAGGGTCCTTCAGCCCCAGCATTTT; CDR3 protein: CAIGDRVLQPQHF
clone size: many; J gene: TRBJ1-2; V gene: TRBV28; CDR3 length: 14; D gene: TRBD1; CDR3 DNA: TGTGCCAGCAGGAAACAGGGGAGAAACTATGGCTACACCTTC; CDR3 protein: CASRKQGRNYGYTF
clone size: many; J gene: TRBJ2-7; V gene: TRBV5-1; CDR3 length: 14; D gene: -; CDR3 DNA: TGCGCCAGCAGCTTGGTACAGGGAGGGGGCGAGCAGTACTTC; CDR3 protein: CASSLVQGGGEQYF
clone size: many; J gene: TRBJ2-3; V gene: TRBV29-1; CDR3 length: 13; D gene: -; CDR3 DNA: TGCAGCGTAGTAGCGGGCGGGGGCCGATCGCAGTATTTT; CDR3 protein: CSVVAGGGRSQYF
clone size: many; J gene: TRBJ1-4; V gene: TRBV7-9; CDR3 length: 16; D gene: -; CDR3 DNA: TGTGCCAGCAGCTTGGGGACGTTGGAGGTCAGGGAAAAACTGTTTTTT; CDR3 protein: CASSLGTLEVREKLFF
clone size: many; J gene: TRBJ2-1; V gene: TRBV5-5; CDR3 length: 14; D gene: TRBD1; CDR3 DNA: TGTGTCAGCAGCTTGCACAGGGGCTACAATGAGCAGTTCTTC; CDR3 protein: CVSSLHRGYNEQFF
clone size: many; J gene: TRBJ2-1; V gene: TRBV5-6; CDR3 length: 13; D gene: -; CDR3 DNA: TGTGCCAGCAGCGGCGGACCGAACAATGAGCAGTTCTTC; CDR3 protein: CASSGGPNNEQFF
clone size: many; J gene: TRBJ1-1; V gene: TRBV12-3/TRBV12-4; CDR3 length: 15; D gene: TRBD1; CDR3 DNA: TGTGCCAGCAGCTCGACCTGGACAGGGAACACTGAAGCTTTCTTT; CDR3 protein: CASSSTWTGNTEAFF
clone size: many; J gene: TRBJ1-2; V gene: TRBV4-3; CDR3 length: 15; D gene: -; CDR3 DNA: TGCGCCAGCAGCCAAGTCGAGTGGGGGGAGTATGGCTACACCTTC; CDR3 protein: CASSQVEWGEYGYTF
clone size: many; J gene: TRBJ2-1; V gene: TRBV5-4; CDR3 length: 16; D gene: -; CDR3 DNA: TGTGCCAGCAGCTTGGATTTCTGGAGCTCCTACAATGAGCAGTTCTTC; CDR3 protein: CASSLDFWSSYNEQFF
clone size: many; J gene: TRBJ1-1; V gene: TRBV15; CDR3 length: 15; D gene: TRBD1; CDR3 DNA: TGTGCCACCAGCGTTAACAGGGGTATGAGCACTGAAGCTTTCTTT; CDR3 protein: CATSVNRGMSTEAFF
clone size: many; J gene: TRBJ1-3; V gene: TRBV7-2; CDR3 length: 18; D gene: -; CDR3 DNA: TGTGCCAGCAGCTTAACCTCAGTCACCCGCTTCTCTGGAAACACCATATATTTT; CDR3 protein: CASSLTSVTRFSGNTIYF
clone size: many; J gene: TRBJ2-1; V gene: TRBV5-4; CDR3 length: 16; D gene: TRBD2; CDR3 DNA: TGTGCCAGCAGCTGGGGAGGGAGGGGCCCCTACAATGAGCAGTTCTTC; CDR3 protein: CASSWGGRGPYNEQFF
clone size: many; J gene: TRBJ1-1; V gene: TRBV6-2/TRBV6-3; CDR3 length: 13; D gene: -; CDR3 DNA: TGTGCCAGCCATTCCCGAGGGAACACTGAAGCTTTCTTT; CDR3 protein: CASHSRGNTEAFF
clone size: many; J gene: TRBJ1-1; V gene: TRBV6-1; CDR3 length: 13; D gene: -; CDR3 DNA: TGTGCCAGCAGTGAAGCTTGGAACACTGAAGCTTTCTTT; CDR3 protein: CASSEAWNTEAFF